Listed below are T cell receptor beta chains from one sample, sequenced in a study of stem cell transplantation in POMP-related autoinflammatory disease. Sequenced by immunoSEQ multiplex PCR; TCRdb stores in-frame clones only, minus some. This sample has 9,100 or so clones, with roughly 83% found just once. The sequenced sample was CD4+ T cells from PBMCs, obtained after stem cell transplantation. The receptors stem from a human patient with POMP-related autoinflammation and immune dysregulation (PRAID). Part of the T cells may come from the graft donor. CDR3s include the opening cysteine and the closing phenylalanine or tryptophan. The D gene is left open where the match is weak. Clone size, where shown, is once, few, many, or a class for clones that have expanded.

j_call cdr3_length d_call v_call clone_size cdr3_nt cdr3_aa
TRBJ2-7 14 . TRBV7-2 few TGTGCCAGCAGCTTAAAGGACCGTACCTACGAGCAGTACTTC CASSLKDRTYEQYF
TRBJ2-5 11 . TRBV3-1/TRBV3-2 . TGTGCCAGCAGCCTCCGAGAGACCCAGTACTTC CASSLRETQYF
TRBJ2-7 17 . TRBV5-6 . TGTGCCAGCAGCATGTATTGGGTGGCGCGAGGAGGGTCCGAGCAGTACTTC CASSMYWVARGGSEQYF
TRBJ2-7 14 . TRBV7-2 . TGTGCCAGCAGCGGCGACATGCTGTCCTACGAGCAGTACTTC CASSGDMLSYEQYF
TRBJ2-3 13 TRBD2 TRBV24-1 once TGTGCCACCTCGGGGGGGTGGGCAGATACGCAGTATTTT CATSGGWADTQYF
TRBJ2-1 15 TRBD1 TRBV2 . TGTGCCAGCAGTCGAGGGGGCGCAGGGATGAATGAGCAGTTCTTC CASSRGGAGMNEQFF
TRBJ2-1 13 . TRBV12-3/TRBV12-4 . TGTGCCAGCAGCTCGCTTCTAGGGGACGAGCAGTTCTTC CASSSLLGDEQFF
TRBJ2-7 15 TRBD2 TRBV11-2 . TGTGCCAGCAGATCCTGGGGGGGAAGGGCCGACGAGCAGTACTTC CASRSWGGRADEQYF